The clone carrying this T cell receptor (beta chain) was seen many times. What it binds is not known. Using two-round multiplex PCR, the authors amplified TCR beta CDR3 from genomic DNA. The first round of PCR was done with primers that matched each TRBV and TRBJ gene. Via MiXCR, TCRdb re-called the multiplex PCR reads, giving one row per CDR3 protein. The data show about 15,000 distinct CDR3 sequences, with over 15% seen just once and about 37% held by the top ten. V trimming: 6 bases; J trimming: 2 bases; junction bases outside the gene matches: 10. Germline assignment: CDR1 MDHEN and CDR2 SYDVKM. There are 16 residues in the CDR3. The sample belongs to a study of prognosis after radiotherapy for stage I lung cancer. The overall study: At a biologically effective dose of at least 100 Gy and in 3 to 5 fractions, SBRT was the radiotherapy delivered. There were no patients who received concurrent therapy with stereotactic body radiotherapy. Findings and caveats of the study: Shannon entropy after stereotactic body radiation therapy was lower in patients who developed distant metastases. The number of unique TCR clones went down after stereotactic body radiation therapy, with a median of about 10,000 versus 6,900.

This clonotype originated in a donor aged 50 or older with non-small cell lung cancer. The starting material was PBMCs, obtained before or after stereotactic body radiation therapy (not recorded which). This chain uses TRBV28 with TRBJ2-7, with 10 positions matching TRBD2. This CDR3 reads CASRKLPGLATYEQYF. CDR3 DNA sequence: TGTGCCAGCAGGAAACTCCCGGGACTAGCGACCTACGAGCAGTACTTC.